Presented here are 2 T cell receptor beta chains from one specimen sequenced in a study of T cells after yellow fever vaccination. TCRdb processed the 5' RACE reads anew with MiXCR; each CDR3 protein has one entry. The sample consists of about 160,000 distinct CDR3 sequences, approximately 9.9% of them appearing once. The sample in question was CD8+ T cells sorted from PBMCs, obtained 45 days after the yellow fever booster vaccination. These receptors all stem from a young man who received the YFV17D yellow fever vaccine.

The genes are TRBV4-1 and TRBJ2-6, with a possible D match to TRBD1 (5 bases). From germline, CDR1 is MGHRA and CDR2 YSYEKL. The CDR3 consists of 18 residues. Trimming shortened V by 3 bases and J by 0 bases, and 15 bases separated the two germline ends. The CDR3 loop reads CASSHRQQPISGANVLTF. In nucleotides, the CDR3 is TGCGCCAGCAGCCACCGACAGCAACCGATCTCTGGGGCCAACGTCCTGACTTTC.

This clonotype was counted between two and nine times. The chain employs TRBV30 and TRBJ2-7; 7 bases line up with TRBD2. Looked up from germline, CDR1 is GTSNPN and CDR2 is SVGIG (reference sequence). The CDR3 extends over 13 amino acids. Unmatched junction bases numbered 5, after V lost 4 bases and J lost 2 bases. CDR3 amino acids: CAWNVGGTYEQYF. Here the CDR3 DNA reads TGTGCCTGGAATGTGGGAGGGACCTACGAGCAGTACTTC. Full variable domain (outside the CDR3, taken from reference TRBV30 and TRBJ2-7): SQTIHQWPATLVQPVGSPLSLECTVEGTSNPNLYWYRQAAGRGLQLLFYSVGIGQISSEVPQNLSASRPQDRQFILSSKKLLLSDSGFYLCAWNVGGTYEQYFGPGTRLTVT.